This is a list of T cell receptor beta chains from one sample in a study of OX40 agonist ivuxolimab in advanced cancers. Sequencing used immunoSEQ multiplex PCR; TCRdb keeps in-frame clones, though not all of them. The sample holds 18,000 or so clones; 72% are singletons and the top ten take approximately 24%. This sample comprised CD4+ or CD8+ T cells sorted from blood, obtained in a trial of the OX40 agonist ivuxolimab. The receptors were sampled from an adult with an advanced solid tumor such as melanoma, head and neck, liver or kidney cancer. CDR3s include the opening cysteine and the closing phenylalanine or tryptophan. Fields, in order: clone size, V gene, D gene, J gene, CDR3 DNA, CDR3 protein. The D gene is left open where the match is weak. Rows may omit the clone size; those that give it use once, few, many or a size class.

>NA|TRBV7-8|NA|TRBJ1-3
TGTGCCAGCAGCTTATATCCTCGACCGCCATCGTCTGGAAACACCATATATTTT
CASSLYPRPPSSGNTIYF
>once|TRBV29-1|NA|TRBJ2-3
TGCAGCGTTGAGGAATGGGCAGGGACTAGCACAGATACGCAGTATTTT
CSVEEWAGTSTDTQYF
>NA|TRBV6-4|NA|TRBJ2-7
TGTGCCAGCAGTGTCGGAGGGGGAAACTACGAGCAGTACTTC
CASSVGGGNYEQYF
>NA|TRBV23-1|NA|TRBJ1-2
TGCGCCAGCAGTTACGCCTGGGAGGTTTATGGCTACACCTTC
CASSYAWEVYGYTF
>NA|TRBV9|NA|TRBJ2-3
TGTGCCAGCAGCGTAGCGCGGGGCACAGATACGCAGTATTTT
CASSVARGTDTQYF
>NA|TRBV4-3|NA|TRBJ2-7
TGCGCCAGCAGCCAAGATGGTACAGGAGGCAACGAGCAGTACTTC
CASSQDGTGGNEQYF
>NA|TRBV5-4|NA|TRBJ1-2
TGTGCCAGCAGCATGAAGGGCTCTGGCACGGGCTACACCTTC
CASSMKGSGTGYTF
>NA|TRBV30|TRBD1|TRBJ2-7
TGTGCCTGGAGTGTAGCCGGGACAGGGGGACACTACGAGCAGTACTTC
CAWSVAGTGGHYEQYF
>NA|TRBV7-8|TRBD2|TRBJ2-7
TGTGCCAGCAGCTTAGGGGGGGGCGAGCAGTACTTC
CASSLGGGEQYF
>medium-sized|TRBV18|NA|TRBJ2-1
TGTGCCAGCTCACCATCTGACGTGAGATCCTACAATGAGCAGTTCTTC
CASSPSDVRSYNEQFF
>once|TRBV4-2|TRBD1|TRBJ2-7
TGTGCCAGCAGCCAAGCTCTTGGACAGGACGCCACCTACGAGCAGTACTTC
CASSQALGQDATYEQYF
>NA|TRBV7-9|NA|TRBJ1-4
TGTGCCAGCAGCTTATACAGGGAAGGTGAAAAACTGTTTTTT
CASSLYREGEKLFF
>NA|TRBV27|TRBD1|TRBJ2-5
TGTGCCAGCAAGACAGGGGGGGATCAAGAGACCCAGTACTTC
CASKTGGDQETQYF
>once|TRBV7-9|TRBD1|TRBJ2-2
TGTGCCAGCAGCTTGGGACAGACACTCATGCCCGGGGAGCTGTTTTTT
CASSLGQTLMPGELFF
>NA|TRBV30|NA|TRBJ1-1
TGTGCCTGGACCTTAAATTCCGAAGCTTTCTTT
CAWTLNSEAFF
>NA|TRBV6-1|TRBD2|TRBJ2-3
TGTGCCAGCAGTGCCTCCCGGGGGGGCGAGTCAGATACGCAGTATTTT
CASSASRGGESDTQYF
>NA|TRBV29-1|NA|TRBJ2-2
TGCAGCGTTACTGAAAAGGGGGCCGGGGAGCTGTTTTTT
CSVTEKGAGELFF
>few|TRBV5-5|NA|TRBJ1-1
TGTGCCAGCAGAAGTAGCGCACAGGCGAACACTGAAGCTTTCTTT
CASRSSAQANTEAFF
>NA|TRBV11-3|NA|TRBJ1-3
TGTGCCAGCAGCCACAGCTCTGGAAACACCATATATTTT
CASSHSSGNTIYF
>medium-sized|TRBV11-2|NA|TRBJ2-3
TGTGCCAGCAGCTTAGGTTCCGGGGCTACGCAGTATTTT
CASSLGSGATQYF
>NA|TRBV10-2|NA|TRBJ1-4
TGCGCCAGCAGTGAGGTCCTCCTCTCTGCAACTAATGAAAAACTGTTTTTT
CASSEVLLSATNEKLFF
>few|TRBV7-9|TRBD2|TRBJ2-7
TGTGCCAGCAGCTTCGGGACTAGTGGCGAGCAGTACTTC
CASSFGTSGEQYF
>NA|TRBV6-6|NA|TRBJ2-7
TGTGCCAGCAGCCTAATTGACTACCTTGGCGAGCAGTACTTC
CASSLIDYLGEQYF
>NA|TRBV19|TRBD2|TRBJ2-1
TGTGCCAGTAGTGCAACCTTTAGCGGGATCTCCTACAATGAGCAGTTCTTC
CASSATFSGISYNEQFF
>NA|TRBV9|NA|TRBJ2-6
TGTGCCAGCAGCGCGCGGACAGACCGCTCTGGGGCCAACGTCCTGACTTTC
CASSARTDRSGANVLTF
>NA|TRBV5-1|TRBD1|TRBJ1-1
TGCGCCAGCAGCCCCCGACAGGGGGTGAACACTGAAGCTTTCTTT
CASSPRQGVNTEAFF
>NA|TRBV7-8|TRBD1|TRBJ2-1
TGTGCCAGCAGCTTAGATCCCTGGACAGGGGTATACAATGAGCAGTTCTTC
CASSLDPWTGVYNEQFF
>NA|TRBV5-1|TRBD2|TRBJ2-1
TGCGCCAGCAGCGGGACTAGCGGGGGGGCAAATGAGCAGTTCTTC
CASSGTSGGANEQFF
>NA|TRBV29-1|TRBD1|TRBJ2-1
TGCAGCGGAGCCCCGACAGGGAATGAGCAGTTCTTC
CSGAPTGNEQFF
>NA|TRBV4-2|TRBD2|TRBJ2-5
TGTGCCAGCAGCACTAGCGGGGGGGAGGGGACCCAGTACTTC
CASSTSGGEGTQYF
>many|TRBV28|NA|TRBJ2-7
TGTGCCAGCAGTTGGGACGGGGCCTACGAGCAGTACTTC
CASSWDGAYEQYF
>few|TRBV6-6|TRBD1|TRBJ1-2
TGTGCCAGCAGTACAGGGGACAGCGGGACTGGCTACACCTTC
CASSTGDSGTGYTF
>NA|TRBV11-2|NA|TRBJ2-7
TGTGCCAGCAGCTTAGGAGGGTCAGCTCCTGCCTACGAGCAGTACTTC
CASSLGGSAPAYEQYF
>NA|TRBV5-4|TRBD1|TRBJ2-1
TGTGCCAGCAGCTGGTACAGGGGGCCGAACTACAATGAGCAGTTCTTC
CASSWYRGPNYNEQFF
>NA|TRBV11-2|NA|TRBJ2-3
TGTGCCAGCAGCTTCTCCAGGGTCACCAGCACAGATACGCAGTATTTT
CASSFSRVTSTDTQYF
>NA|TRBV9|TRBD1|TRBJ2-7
TGTGCCAGCAGCGCCGGGACAGGGGTCTACGAGCAGTACTTC
CASSAGTGVYEQYF
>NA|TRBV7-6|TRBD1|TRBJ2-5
TGTGCCAGCAGCCCGGTGGCGGGACAGGGGTCGGAGACCCAGTACTTC
CASSPVAGQGSETQYF
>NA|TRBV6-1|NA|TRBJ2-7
TGTGCCACAGTGGAAAGCTCCTACGAGCAGTACTTC
CATVESSYEQYF
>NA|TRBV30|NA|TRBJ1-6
TGTGCCTGGAGTGTACCCAGGGAAGTCGCACCCCTCCACTTT
CAWSVPREVAPLHF
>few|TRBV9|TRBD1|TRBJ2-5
TGTGCCAGCAGCGTCGGACAGGGGGGAGAGACCCAGTACTTC
CASSVGQGGETQYF
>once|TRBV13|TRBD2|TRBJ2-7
TGTGCCAGCAGCTGGCTCGAGAGCGGGGGGTCCTCCTACGAGCAGTACTTC
CASSWLESGGSSYEQYF
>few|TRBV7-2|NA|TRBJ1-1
TGTGCCAGCAGCTTGGGGGCAGGTACTGAAGCTTTCTTT
CASSLGAGTEAFF
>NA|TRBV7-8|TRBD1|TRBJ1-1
TGTGCCAGCAGCTTAAACAGACCCGGGACAGGGAGGACTGAAGCTTTCTTT
CASSLNRPGTGRTEAFF
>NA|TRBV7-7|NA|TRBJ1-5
TGTGCTAGCAAACCCGAGCATGGGGGATTGGATCAGCCCCAGCATTTT
CASKPEHGGLDQPQHF
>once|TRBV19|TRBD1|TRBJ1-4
TGTGCCAGTAGTGCCCGGACAGGGAATGAAAAACTGTTTTTT
CASSARTGNEKLFF
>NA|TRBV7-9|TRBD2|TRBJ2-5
TGTGCCAGCAGCCTAAGTAGCGGGGAGACCCAGTACTTC
CASSLSSGETQYF
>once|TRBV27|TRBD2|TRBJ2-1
TGTGCCAGCAGCCCCCAACGGGGGGGGAGCAATGAGCAGTTCTTC
CASSPQRGGSNEQFF
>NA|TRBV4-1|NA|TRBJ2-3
TGCGCCAGCAGCCAAGTACTATTCACAGATACGCAGTATTTT
CASSQVLFTDTQYF
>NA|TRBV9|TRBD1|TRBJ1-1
TGTGCCAGCAGCCCACCCCCAGGGGGCAGATCTGAAGCTTTCTTT
CASSPPPGGRSEAFF
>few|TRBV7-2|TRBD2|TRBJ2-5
TGTGCCAGCAGCTTCCTAGCGGGGGGCAGGGAGACCCAGTACTTC
CASSFLAGGRETQYF
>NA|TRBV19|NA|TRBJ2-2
TGTGCCAGTAGTATCAAGGGTGCGACCGGGGAGCTGTTTTTT
CASSIKGATGELFF
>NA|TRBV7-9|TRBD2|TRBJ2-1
TGTGCCAGCAGCCCTATAGCGGGGGGGAGGGAGCAGTTCTTC
CASSPIAGGREQFF
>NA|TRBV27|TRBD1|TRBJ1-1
TGTGCCAGCGGCCACAGGGGAGTAAGGGCTGAAGCTTTCTTT
CASGHRGVRAEAFF
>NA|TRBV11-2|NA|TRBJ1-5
TGTGCCAGCAGCTTAAGGGCTGGTGGCAATCAGCCCCAGCATTTT
CASSLRAGGNQPQHF
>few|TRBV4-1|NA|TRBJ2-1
TGCGCCAGCAGCCAAGGAGTCAATGAGCAGTTCTTC
CASSQGVNEQFF
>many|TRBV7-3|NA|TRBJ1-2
TGTGCCAGCAGTCCGGCCCCGGGTTCCTATGGCTACACCTTC
CASSPAPGSYGYTF
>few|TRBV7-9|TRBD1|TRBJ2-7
TGTGCCAGCAGCTTAGGCTCTGGACAGGGTACCTACGAGCAGTACTTC
CASSLGSGQGTYEQYF
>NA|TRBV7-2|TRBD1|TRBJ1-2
TGTGCCAGCAGCTTATTACCGGGACAGAGCTATGGCTACACCTTC
CASSLLPGQSYGYTF
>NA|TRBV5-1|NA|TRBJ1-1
TGCGCCAGCAGCTTGACTCGGCTGGGCACTGAAGCTTTCTTT
CASSLTRLGTEAFF